This T cell receptor beta chain emerged from a study of blood T cell repertoires in COVID-19. TCRdb's copy holds only in-frame clones and misses some; the assay was immunoSEQ multiplex PCR. The sample lists about 85,000 clones, under 95% seen once, with approximately 2.2% in the top ten. Germline V gives CDR1 KGHDR, CDR2 SFDVKD. The CDR3 has 16 residues. Trimming cost V 3 bases and J 4 bases, with 16 bases left between them. The sample consisted of peripheral blood. The V and J genes are TRBV24-1 and TRBJ2-3, with D tentatively TRBD2 (5 bases). The TCR originated in a human donor with active COVID-19. The donor label of this sample is uncertain. The CDR3 protein is CATSDGRGKAPDTQYF. The CDR3 region has the DNA TGTGCCACCAGTGATGGGAGAGGGAAGGCGCCAGATACGCAGTATTTT.